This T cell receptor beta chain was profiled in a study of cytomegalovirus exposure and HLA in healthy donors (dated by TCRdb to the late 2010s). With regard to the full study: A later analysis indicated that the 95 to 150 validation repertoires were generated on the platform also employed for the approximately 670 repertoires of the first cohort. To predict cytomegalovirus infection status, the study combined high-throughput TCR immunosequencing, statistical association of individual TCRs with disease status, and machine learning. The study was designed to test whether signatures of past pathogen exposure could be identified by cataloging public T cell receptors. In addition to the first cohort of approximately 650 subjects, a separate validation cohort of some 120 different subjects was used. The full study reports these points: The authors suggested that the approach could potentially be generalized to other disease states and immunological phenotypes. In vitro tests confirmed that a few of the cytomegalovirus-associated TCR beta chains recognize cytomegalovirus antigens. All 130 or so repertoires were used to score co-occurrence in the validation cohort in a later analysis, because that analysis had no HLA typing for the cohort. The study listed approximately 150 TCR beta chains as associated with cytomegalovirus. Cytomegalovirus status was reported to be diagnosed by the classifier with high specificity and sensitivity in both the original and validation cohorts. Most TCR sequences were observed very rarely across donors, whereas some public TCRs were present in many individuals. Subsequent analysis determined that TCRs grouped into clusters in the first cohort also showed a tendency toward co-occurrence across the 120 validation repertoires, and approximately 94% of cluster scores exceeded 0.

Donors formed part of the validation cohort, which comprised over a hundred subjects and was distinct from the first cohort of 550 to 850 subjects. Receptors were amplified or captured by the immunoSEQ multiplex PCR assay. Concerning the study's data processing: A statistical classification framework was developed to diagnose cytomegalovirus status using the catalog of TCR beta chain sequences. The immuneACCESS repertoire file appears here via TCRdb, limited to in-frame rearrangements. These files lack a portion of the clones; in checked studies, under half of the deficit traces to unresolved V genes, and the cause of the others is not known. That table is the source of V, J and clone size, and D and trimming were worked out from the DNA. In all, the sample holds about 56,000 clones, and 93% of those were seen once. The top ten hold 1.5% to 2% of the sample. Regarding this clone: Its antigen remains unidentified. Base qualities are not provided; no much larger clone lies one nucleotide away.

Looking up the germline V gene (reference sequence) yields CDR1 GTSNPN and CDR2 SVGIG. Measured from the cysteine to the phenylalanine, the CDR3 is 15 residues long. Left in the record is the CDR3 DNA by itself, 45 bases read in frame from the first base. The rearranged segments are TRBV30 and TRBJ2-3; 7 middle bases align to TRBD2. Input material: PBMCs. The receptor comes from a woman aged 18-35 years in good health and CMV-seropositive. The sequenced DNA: TGTGCGCGGTCCAGTTCGGGGGGTAGCACAGATACGCAGTATTTT. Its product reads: CARSSSGGSTDTQYF.